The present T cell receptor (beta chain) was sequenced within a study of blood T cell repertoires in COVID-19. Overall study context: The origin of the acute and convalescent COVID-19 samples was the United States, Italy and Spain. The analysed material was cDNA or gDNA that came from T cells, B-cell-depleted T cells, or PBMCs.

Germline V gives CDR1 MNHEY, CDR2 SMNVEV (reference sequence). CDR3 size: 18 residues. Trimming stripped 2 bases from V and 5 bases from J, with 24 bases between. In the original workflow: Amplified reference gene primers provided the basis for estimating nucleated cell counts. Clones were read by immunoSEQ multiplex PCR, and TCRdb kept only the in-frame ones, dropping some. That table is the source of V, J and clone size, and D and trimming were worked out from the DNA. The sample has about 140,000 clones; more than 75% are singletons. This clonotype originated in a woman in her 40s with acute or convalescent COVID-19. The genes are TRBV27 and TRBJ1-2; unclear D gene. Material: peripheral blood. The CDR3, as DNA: TGTGCCAGCAGTTTAACGGCCGCGGGGAGGATGAACCCATATGGCTACACCTTC. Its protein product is CASSLTAAGRMNPYGYTF.